These 25 T cell receptor beta chains came from one sample sequenced in a study of shared clonotypes between healthy human individuals. The method was immunoSEQ multiplex PCR; TCRdb's version includes in-frame clones alone and lacks a portion of them. The table includes over 2 million clones, 85% to 95% detected once. The sequencing input was naive CD4+ T cells sorted from blood. Subset described: CD45RA+ positively selected. The source is a young man in good health.

The rearrangement joins TRBV27 to TRBJ1-2; TRBD1 matches 8 bases. Germline-derived CDR1 and CDR2 are MNHEY and SMNVEV (reference sequence). There are 16 residues in the CDR3. V lost 2 bases, J lost 0 bases, and 5 bases stayed unmatched. The CDR3 DNA reads as TGTGCCAGCAGTTTAAAGCCAGGGGGCACTAACTATGGCTACACCTTC. This gives the protein CASSLKPGGTNYGYTF.

The chain employs TRBV18 and TRBJ1-4; 9 bases align to TRBD1. The CDR3 sequence is 18 residues long. The germline CDR1 and CDR2 sequences are KGHSH and LQKENI. J lost 6 bases, V lost 0 bases, and 11 bases had no gene match. Here the CDR3 DNA reads TGTGCCAGCTCACCACCCGTCCCGGGACAGGGTGCGGATGAAAAACTGTTTTTT. As protein: CASSPPVPGQGADEKLFF.

This clone showed up many times. Other DNA sequences within the sample encode an identical CDR3. The chain links TRBV28 to TRBJ1-5, with D possibly being TRBD1 (6 bases). Trimming stripped 5 bases from V and 3 bases from J, with 20 bases between. CDR1 is MDHEN and CDR2 is SYDVKM in the germline V gene. CDR3 length: 17 amino acids. The CDR3 here is CASSPYPAQGLNQPQHF. The CDR3, as DNA: TGTGCCAGCAGTCCATACCCCGCACAGGGCCTCAATCAGCCCCAGCATTTT.

Remarks on this clone: At the DNA level, this CDR3 is encoded by other sequences in the same sample as well. The rearrangement joins TRBV10-3 to TRBJ1-1; D possibly corresponds to TRBD1 (5 bases). The V end was cut by 3 bases, the J end by 2 bases, with 10 bases between. This CDR3 has 14 amino acids. The V gene's germline CDR1 is ENHRY and CDR2 SYGVKD. DNA for the CDR3: TGTGCCATCAGTGAAGGGGTAGGAAACACTGAAGCTTTCTTT. This codes for CAISEGVGNTEAFF.

The V gene is TRBV9, the J gene TRBJ2-7, with D uncertain. This CDR3 is built from 15 residues. From germline, CDR1 is SGDLS and CDR2 YYNGEE. V lost 2 bases and J 1 base, leaving 13 bases between the germline ends. In DNA, the CDR3 is TGTGCCAGCAGCGTCAGGCCTACCTCGTCCTACGAGCAGTACTTC. Translated, it gives CASSVRPTSSYEQYF.

This clone was detected once. CDR3 coding DNA: TGTGCCATCAGGGGACAGGGGGTACCGCTCTATGGCTACACCTTC. This gives the protein CAIRGQGVPLYGYTF. The chain couples TRBV10-3 to TRBJ1-2; 11 bases are a match to TRBD1. Germline CDR1 and CDR2: ENHRY and SYGVKD. This CDR3 has 15 residues. J lost 4 bases, V lost 6 bases, and 7 bases had no gene match.

The chain joins TRBV30 to TRBJ1-6, with 10 bases that match TRBD1. The CDR3 has 12 residues. CDR1 and CDR2 (germline): GTSNPN, SVGIG (reference sequence). The V segment lost 5 bases and the J segment 8 bases; nucleotides outside the gene matches: 0. CDR3 sequence (DNA): TGTGCCTGGGGACAGGGGGATTCACCCCTCCACTTT. Its translation is CAWGQGDSPLHF. The full variable domain, rest sourced from reference TRBV30 and TRBJ1-6, is SQTIHQWPATLVQPVGSPLSLECTVEGTSNPNLYWYRQAAGRGLQLLFYSVGIGQISSEVPQNLSASRPQDRQFILSSKKLLLSDSGFYLCAWGQGDSPLHFGNGTRLTVT.

This chain connects TRBV6-5 to TRBJ2-1; TRBD2 is a possible D gene (5 bases). Germline assignment: CDR1 MNHEY and CDR2 SVGAGI. CDR3 length equals 12 residues. Trimming removed 2 bases from V and 6 bases from J, with 5 bases in between. CDR3 coding DNA: TGTGCCAGCAGTTACGCGGGCAATGAGCAGTTCTTC. Translated, it gives CASSYAGNEQFF.

Comments on this clone: In the same sample, other DNA sequences code for this CDR3. The chain combines TRBV2 with TRBJ2-2; 8 bases map to TRBD1. Trimming took 7 bases from V and 3 from J; bases not matched to a gene: 4. The CDR3 extends over 14 amino acids. CDR1 and CDR2 (germline): SNHLY, FYNNEI. CDR3 protein: CASKGTGDTGELFF. The CDR3 DNA follows: TGTGCCAGCAAGGGGACAGGCGACACCGGGGAGCTGTTTTTT.

CDR3 DNA: TGTGCCAGCAGTAACACAGGAGGGGGCCACGAGCAGTACTTC. This sequence encodes CASSNTGGGHEQYF. The J gene is TRBJ2-7, the V gene TRBV6-6; weak D call: TRBD1 (7 bases). CDR3 size: 14 residues. V lost 5 bases to trimming and J lost 5 bases, with 16 bases between them. CDR1 MNHNY and CDR2 SVGAGI come from the germline V gene (reference sequence).

Points on this clone: A read error is possible here, since a much larger clone lies one base away. Other DNA sequences within the sample encode an identical CDR3. The chain combines TRBV5-1 with TRBJ2-7; maybe TRBD1 (6 bases). Germline CDR1 reads SGHRS; CDR2 reads YFSETQ. V was clipped by 0 bases and J by 1 base, with 8 bases between them. The CDR3 sequence is 14 residues long. In DNA form, the CDR3 reads TGCGCCAGCAGCTTGGGGCAGGGGTCCTACGAGCAGTACTTC. It is translated as CASSLGQGSYEQYF.

The chain employs TRBV5-1 and TRBJ2-2, with D perhaps matching TRBD1 or TRBD2 (6 bases each). V gave up 2 bases and J gave up 5 bases, with 13 bases separating them. There are 15 residues in the CDR3. Germline V gene sequence: CDR1 SGHRS, CDR2 YFSETQ. The CDR3 sequence: CASSLGGGLTGELFF. CDR3 sequence (DNA): TGCGCCAGCAGCTTAGGGGGAGGCCTTACCGGGGAGCTGTTTTTT. Full variable domain (remainder filled in from reference TRBV5-1 and TRBJ2-2): KAGVTQTPRYLIKTRGQQVTLSCSPISGHRSVSWYQQTPGQGLQFLFEYFSETQRNKGNFPGRFSGRQFSNSRSEMNVSTLELGDSALYLCASSLGGGLTGELFFGEGSRLTVL.

Of note for this clone: Other DNA sequences from this sample encode an identical CDR3 as well. The chain has TRBV30 and TRBJ2-7; D unresolved. The CDR3 is 11 amino acids. Germline CDR1 reads GTSNPN; CDR2 reads SVGIG (reference sequence). With 3 bases removed from V and 2 bases from J, the gap between germline ends came to 5 bases. The CDR3 reads CAWRAAYEQYF. The CDR3 DNA reads TGTGCCTGGAGGGCCGCCTACGAGCAGTACTTC.

The chain joins TRBV10-3 to TRBJ1-1; no definite D call. This CDR3 spans 16 amino acids. Germline V CDR1 and CDR2: ENHRY, SYGVKD. V lost 2 bases and J 1 base, leaving 14 bases between the germline ends. CDR3 bases: TGTGCCATCAGTGAGCCTCTCGGACGGGAGAACACTGAAGCTTTCTTT. Protein sequence: CAISEPLGRENTEAFF.

The chain combines TRBV28 with TRBJ1-5, with a tentative D call TRBD1 (5 bases). Germline V CDR1 and CDR2: MDHEN, SYDVKM. The CDR3 runs to 15 residues. V gave up 2 bases and J gave up 3 bases, with 11 bases separating them. The CDR3 sequence is CASSLAGPLNQPQHF. In DNA form, the CDR3 reads TGTGCCAGCAGTTTAGCAGGGCCCCTCAATCAGCCCCAGCATTTT.

The rearrangement links TRBV11-2 to TRBJ2-7, with D unresolved. From germline, CDR1 is SGHAT and CDR2 FQNNGV. The length of the CDR3 is 14 residues. With 4 bases removed from V and 2 bases from J, the gap between germline ends came to 12 bases. The CDR3 is CASSSGAETYEQYF. In nucleotides, the CDR3 is TGTGCCAGCAGCTCAGGCGCAGAAACCTACGAGCAGTACTTC.

The chain uses TRBV5-6 and TRBJ2-2; D not resolved. This CDR3 spans 14 amino acids. Trimming took off 3 bases at V and 3 bases at J, with 9 bases between the two ends. Germline loops: CDR1 SGHDT, CDR2 YYEEEE. The CDR3, as DNA: TGTGCCAGCAGCTCCCTTGGGGACACCGGGGAGCTGTTTTTT. Protein: CASSSLGDTGELFF.

Note on this clone: Other DNA sequences within the sample encode an identical CDR3. This chain connects TRBV5-6 to TRBJ1-6, with D perhaps matching TRBD1 (5 bases). The length of the CDR3 is 14 residues. Germline CDR1 and CDR2: SGHDT and YYEEEE. V gave up 4 bases and J gave up 7 bases, with 12 bases separating them. CDR3 amino acids: CASSPGTVNSPLHF. The CDR3 DNA sequence: TGTGCCAGCAGCCCCGGGACGGTAAATTCACCCCTCCACTTT.

This clone occurred once. The chain combines TRBV7-2 with TRBJ2-3, with D unresolved. V lost 2 bases, J lost 7 bases, and 16 bases lay in between. The CDR3 is 15 residues long. Germline V gene sequence: CDR1 SGHTA, CDR2 FQGNSA. The CDR3 spells CASSLMGIRDYTQYF. The DNA of the CDR3 is TGTGCCAGCAGCTTAATGGGAATACGAGATTATACGCAGTATTTT.

This sequence joins TRBV5-1 and TRBJ2-1; D tentatively fits TRBD1 or TRBD2 (5 bases each). CDR1 and CDR2 (germline): SGHRS, YFSETQ. Trimming took off 3 bases at V and 13 bases at J, with 14 bases between the two ends. This CDR3 is built from 12 residues. For the CDR3, the DNA is TGCGCCAGCAGCTCGGGGCCCCCGGACCAGTTCTTC. It translates to CASSSGPPDQFF.

The chain uses TRBV19 and TRBJ2-5; TRBD1 aligns across 7 bases. The germline CDR1 and CDR2 sequences are LNHDA and SQIVND (reference sequence). The CDR3 contains 15 residues. V lost 6 bases, J lost 3 bases, and 10 bases stayed unmatched. CDR3 coding DNA: TGTGCCAGTAGAAGTTTCACCGGGACAGAAGAGACCCAGTACTTC. Its translation: CASRSFTGTEETQYF.

The chain employs TRBV6-5 and TRBJ2-1; 10 bases match TRBD2. The CDR3 runs 15 residues. After removal of 7 bases from V and 5 bases from J, the junction contained 8 bases not matched to a gene. Germline loops: CDR1 MNHEY, CDR2 SVGAGI. The CDR3 is CASTQGLAGDNEQFF. The CDR3 DNA reads TGTGCCAGCACCCAGGGTCTAGCGGGGGACAATGAGCAGTTCTTC.

The V gene is TRBV6-5, the J gene TRBJ2-7; 13 bases are a match to TRBD2. J gave up 6 bases and V 5 bases, and 4 bases lay outside the gene matches. Germline values: CDR1 MNHEY, CDR2 SVGAGI. The CDR3 contains 14 residues. CDR3 DNA: TGTGCCAGCAGTCCCGGGACTAGCGGGGCCGAGCAGTACTTC. It is translated as CASSPGTSGAEQYF.

The chain recombines TRBV21-1 with TRBJ2-3; TRBD2, the table's D call, was not compared with the DNA. TRBV21-1 counts as a pseudogene. The CDR3 is 15 amino acids. DNA of the CDR3: TGTGCCAGCAGCCGAGGGCGACTAGTTAGAGATACGCAGTATTTT. Translation: CASSRGRLVRDTQYF.

The chain couples TRBV28 to TRBJ1-2; D uncertain. The CDR3 contains 13 residues. The germline V gene has CDR1 MDHEN and CDR2 SYDVKM. Trimming stripped 6 bases from V and 4 bases from J, with 12 bases between. CDR3 nucleotide sequence: TGTGCCAGCAGATACGGGCCAACCTATGGCTACACCTTC. It translates to CASRYGPTYGYTF.